This T cell receptor beta chain was identified during a study of CD8 T cells in Susac syndrome. The CDR3 consists of 15 residues. Per germline, CDR1 SEHNR and CDR2 FQNEAQ (reference sequence). V was clipped by 2 bases and J by 4 bases, with 11 bases between them. Random hexamers were used to reverse transcribe about 0.45 to 1 ug of RNA. TCRdb itself ran the immunoSEQ multiplex PCR reads through MiXCR, one entry per CDR3 protein. The profile covers about 100,000 distinct CDR3 sequences, with around 95% appearing a single time and 0.25% to 0.35% taken by the ten largest. The source is a human donor with Susac syndrome. The rearrangement uses TRBV7-9 and TRBJ2-2, with D perhaps TRBD1 (5 bases). The sample comprised CD8+ T cells from PBMCs. This CDR3 is CASSLSGSTTGELFF. CDR3 DNA: TGTGCCAGCAGCTTATCAGGGTCGACCACCGGGGAGCTGTTTTTT. Together with reference TRBV7-9 and TRBJ2-2, the CDR3 gives the full variable domain: DTGVSQNPRHKITKRGQNVTFRCDPISEHNRLYWYRQTLGQGPEFLTYFQNEAQLEKSRLLSDRFSAERPKGSFSTLEIQRTEQGDSAMYLCASSLSGSTTGELFFGEGSRLTVL.